The clone carrying this T cell receptor (beta chain) was seen just once. Its matching antigen is unknown. Other DNA sequences in the sample encode the same CDR3. This sample is part of a study of OX40 agonist ivuxolimab in advanced cancers. Study-level background: A history of anti-PD-1, anti-PD-L1 or anti-CTLA-4 therapy was acceptable, and 40% had some. There were three patients with partial responses, one having hepatocellular carcinoma and two cutaneous melanoma.

General observations from the study: Certain nonresponders additionally had low normalized T-cell clonal expansion. Average numbers of expanded clones were greater in CD8+ T cells than in CD4+.

Generated by immunoSEQ multiplex PCR, the TCRdb table keeps only in-frame clones and is missing some. This table has more than 11,000 clones, 77% appearing once. CDR3 length: 14 amino acids. Trimming pared 2 bases from V and 4 bases from J, leaving 8 bases between. The germline gives CDR1 MNHEY, CDR2 SMNVEV (reference sequence). This chain links TRBV27 with TRBJ2-2; D unclear. The sample here was CD4+ or CD8+ T cells sorted from blood, taken in a trial of the OX40 agonist ivuxolimab. This receptor was taken from an adult with an advanced solid tumor such as melanoma, head and neck, liver or kidney cancer. CDR3 loop: CASSLGAATGELFF. The CDR3, as DNA: TGTGCCAGCAGTTTAGGTGCGGCCACCGGGGAGCTGTTTTTT.